The 26 T cell receptor beta chains below all came from one sample that was sequenced in a study of cytomegalovirus exposure and HLA in healthy donors. The method was immunoSEQ multiplex PCR; TCRdb's version includes in-frame clones alone and lacks a portion of them. The data contain about 160,000 clones, less than 95% of them singletons. Input material: PBMCs. These receptors all stem from a woman aged 18 to 35 in good health and CMV-seropositive.

The chain joins TRBV19 to TRBJ1-2; TRBD1 is a possible D gene (5 bases). Germline V gene lookup returns CDR1 LNHDA and CDR2 SQIVND (reference sequence). The ends were cut back, 5 bases at V and 6 bases at J, with 22 bases in the middle. This CDR3 is built from 16 residues. The CDR3: CASSPTPNDRVNGYTF. CDR3 DNA sequence: TGTGCCAGTAGTCCCACACCCAACGACAGAGTCAATGGCTACACCTTC. The variable domain in full, completed from reference TRBV19 and TRBJ1-2, reads DGGITQSPKYLFRKEGQNVTLSCEQNLNHDAMYWYRQDPGQGLRLIYYSQIVNDFQKGDIAEGYSVSREKKESFPLTVTSAQKNPTAFYLCASSPTPNDRVNGYTFGSGTRLTVV.

The J gene is TRBJ2-7, the V gene TRBV5-4; a possible D gene is TRBD1 (5 bases). Trimming took off 0 bases at V and 3 bases at J, with 13 bases between the two ends. The CDR3 is 15 residues long. CDR1 and CDR2 (germline): SGHNT, YYREEE (reference sequence). The CDR3 spells CASSLGLGQGYEQYF. In nucleotides, the CDR3 is TGTGCCAGCAGCTTGGGATTGGGGCAGGGCTACGAGCAGTACTTC.

This rearrangement joins TRBV30 to TRBJ1-4, with 9 nucleotides matching TRBD1. Germline V gene lookup returns CDR1 GTSNPN and CDR2 SVGIG (reference sequence). Losses at the gene ends were 3 bases for V and 8 bases for J; bases not matched to a gene: 7. The CDR3 has 14 amino acids. In DNA form, the CDR3 reads TGTGCCTGGAGCCGACAGGGGGAGGGGGAAAAACTGTTTTTT. Translated: CAWSRQGEGEKLFF.

J is TRBJ2-5 and V is TRBV4-1; TRBD2 might be the D (6 bases). Between the trimmed V and J ends, which lost 2 bases and 5 bases, there was a span of 9 bases. Germline-derived CDR1 and CDR2 are MGHRA and YSYEKL. The CDR3 contains 13 residues. The chain's CDR3 is CASSQIREETQYF. The CDR3 DNA follows: TGCGCCAGCAGCCAAATCCGGGAGGAGACCCAGTACTTC.

The V gene is TRBV5-1, the J gene TRBJ2-5; 12 bases are shared with TRBD2. The J segment lost 5 bases and the V segment lost 1 base, leaving 6 bases of the junction unmatched. Germline CDR1 is SGHRS and CDR2 is YFSETQ. This CDR3 is 16 amino acids long. The CDR3 DNA sequence: TGCGCCAGCAGCTTGTCTAGCGGGGGGGTTCTCGAGACCCAGTACTTC. Its protein product is CASSLSSGGVLETQYF.

The V and J genes are TRBV7-2 and TRBJ1-2, with TRBD1 identical over 7 bases. The germline gives CDR1 SGHTA, CDR2 FQGNSA. The J segment lost 2 bases and the V segment lost 5 bases, leaving 8 bases of the junction unmatched. This CDR3 contains 15 residues. CDR3 nucleotide sequence: TGTGCCAGCAGCCAAAACGCGGGACAGAACTATGGCTACACCTTC. It is translated as CASSQNAGQNYGYTF. Looking up the rest from reference TRBV7-2 and TRBJ1-2 gives the full variable domain: GAGVSQSPSNKVTEKGKDVELRCDPISGHTALYWYRQSLGQGLEFLIYFQGNSAPDKSGLPSDRFSAERTGGSVSTLTIQRTQQEDSAVYLCASSQNAGQNYGYTFGSGTRLTVV.

The table lists this clone with a few counts. J is TRBJ1-3 and V is TRBV27; weak D call: TRBD1 (5 bases). V shed 5 bases and J shed 6 bases, with 17 bases lying between them. This CDR3 spans 15 amino acids. The germline V gene encodes CDR1 MNHEY and CDR2 SMNVEV (reference sequence). The CDR3 here is CASSPRGSTLNTIYF. The DNA of the CDR3 is TGTGCCAGCAGTCCTCGGGGGAGTACCTTAAACACCATATATTTT.

The chain joins TRBV7-3 to TRBJ2-1; 14 bases match TRBD2. V shed 5 bases, J shed 7 bases, and the junction held 4 bases outside the gene matches. The CDR3 consists of 15 residues. CDR1 and CDR2 (germline): SGHTA, FQGTGA. CDR3 region: CASSAGLAGVNEQFF. In DNA form, the CDR3 reads TGTGCCAGCAGCGCGGGACTAGCGGGAGTGAATGAGCAGTTCTTC.

The chain joins TRBV27 to TRBJ2-1; TRBD2 agrees at 15 bases. J gave up 1 base and V 2 bases, and 0 bases lay outside the gene matches. CDR1 is MNHEY, CDR2 SMNVEV, per germline (reference sequence). The CDR3 runs to 17 residues. The CDR3 here is CASSLGTSGRSYNEQFF. CDR3 sequence (DNA): TGTGCCAGCAGTTTAGGGACTAGCGGGAGGTCCTACAATGAGCAGTTCTTC.

This clone is a singleton in its sample. This chain connects TRBV6-5 to TRBJ1-2; 8 nucleotides agree with TRBD1. J gave up 4 bases and V 4 bases, and 8 bases lay outside the gene matches. Germline assignment: CDR1 MNHEY and CDR2 SVGAGI. The CDR3 has 15 residues. The CDR3 here is CASSSPTGTGYGYTF. CDR3 sequence (DNA): TGTGCCAGCAGTTCTCCCACCGGGACAGGCTATGGCTACACCTTC.

The chain is built from TRBV5-4 and TRBJ2-1; weak D call: TRBD2 (5 bases). Trimming pared 6 bases from V and 6 bases from J, leaving 19 bases between. Germline CDR1 reads SGHNT; CDR2 reads YYREEE (reference sequence). The CDR3 covers 15 residues. The CDR3 region is CASTIGRGSGNEQFF. The DNA of the CDR3 is TGTGCCAGCACCATTGGACGTGGGAGCGGCAATGAGCAGTTCTTC.

The chain has TRBV6-6 and TRBJ2-5; perhaps TRBD1 as D (7 bases). The CDR3 runs to 14 residues. V lost 6 bases and J lost 1, with 12 bases in between. Germline V lookup: CDR1 MNHNY, CDR2 SVGAGI (reference sequence). CDR3 DNA: TGTGCCAGCAGCAGGGGGACTTCCCAAGAGACCCAGTACTTC. This codes for CASSRGTSQETQYF.

The CDR3 region is CASSLTRTSVAEQYF. CDR3 sequence (DNA): TGTGCCAGCAGCTTAACCAGGACTAGTGTGGCCGAGCAGTACTTC. The genes are TRBV7-3 and TRBJ2-7; 7 nucleotides line up with TRBD2. CDR3 length: 15 amino acids. The J segment lost 6 bases and the V segment lost 0 bases, leaving 8 bases of the junction unmatched. In germline, CDR1 is SGHTA, CDR2 FQGTGA.

The chain employs TRBV19 and TRBJ1-2, with TRBD1 matching over 7 bases. The CDR3 extends over 12 amino acids. V dropped 7 bases and J dropped 4; count of bases not matched to a gene: 3. From germline, CDR1 is LNHDA and CDR2 SQIVND (reference sequence). This chain's CDR3 is CASNGDSYGYTF. The CDR3 DNA follows: TGTGCCAGTAACGGGGACAGCTATGGCTACACCTTC.

This clone came up a few times. This chain links TRBV9 with TRBJ2-7; 16 bases agree with TRBD2. Looked up from germline, CDR1 is SGDLS and CDR2 is YYNGEE. The CDR3 extends over 16 amino acids. J was trimmed by 7 bases and V by 3 bases; bases with no gene match: 7. The CDR3 protein is CASSAGLAGGLWEQYF. The CDR3 nucleotides are TGTGCCAGCAGCGCGGGACTAGCGGGAGGGTTGTGGGAGCAGTACTTC.

The gene calls are TRBV5-6 and TRBJ1-5; 9 bases match TRBD1. Trimming took 0 bases from V and 5 from J; bases not matched to a gene: 6. The germline V gene has CDR1 SGHDT and CDR2 YYEEEE. The CDR3 has 16 residues. The CDR3 DNA is TGTGCCAGCAGCTTGGCACAGGGGGCGTGGGATCAGCCCCAGCATTTT. This codes for CASSLAQGAWDQPQHF.

As DNA, the CDR3 is TGTGCCAGCAGTTTAGGGGGGGTGAACACTGAAGCTTTCTTT. Its translation is CASSLGGVNTEAFF. The chain has TRBV28 and TRBJ1-1, with D tentatively TRBD1 (5 bases). This CDR3 has 14 amino acids. Trimming shortened V by 2 bases and J by 0 bases, and 7 bases separated the two germline ends. Germline lookup yields CDR1 MDHEN and CDR2 SYDVKM.

This chain uses TRBV6-5 with TRBJ1-2; the match to TRBD1 covers 7 bases. This CDR3 contains 15 residues. After removal of 6 bases from V and 3 bases from J, the junction contained 10 bases not matched to a gene. Germline V gene lookup returns CDR1 MNHEY and CDR2 SVGAGI. CDR3: CASRLNRGLDYGYTF. CDR3 coding DNA: TGTGCCAGCAGGTTAAACAGGGGTTTGGACTATGGCTACACCTTC.

The rearrangement joins TRBV7-2 to TRBJ2-5; D is unclear. This CDR3 has 12 residues. Trimming shortened V by 3 bases and J by 5 bases, and 7 bases separated the two germline ends. Germline CDR1 is SGHTA and CDR2 is FQGNSA. CDR3 region: CASSFLGETQYF. The CDR3 DNA is TGTGCCAGCAGCTTCCTGGGCGAGACCCAGTACTTC.

Comment on this clone: This same CDR3 is encoded by further DNA sequences in the sample. The chain joins TRBV6-1 to TRBJ1-3; D is unclear. In germline, CDR1 is MNHNS, CDR2 SASEGT. The CDR3 covers 15 residues. Trimming stripped 4 bases from V and 0 bases from J, with 10 bases between. This CDR3 is CASSALWSSGNTIYF. In DNA, the CDR3 is TGTGCCAGCAGTGCTCTATGGAGCTCTGGAAACACCATATATTTT.

The chain combines TRBV6-5 with TRBJ2-7; 10 bases agree with TRBD2. From germline, CDR1 is MNHEY and CDR2 SVGAGI. This CDR3 is built from 15 residues. V lost 0 bases to trimming and J lost 2 bases; unmatched junction nucleotides: 1. CDR3 DNA: TGTGCCAGCAGTTACTCTGGACTAGCGGCCTACGAGCAGTACTTC. Translating gives CASSYSGLAAYEQYF.

The chain combines TRBV19 with TRBJ2-2; 7 bases match TRBD1. The V gene's germline CDR1 is LNHDA and CDR2 SQIVND (reference sequence). This CDR3 region has 16 residues. V trimming: 3 bases; J trimming: 7 bases; junction bases outside the gene matches: 11. The CDR3, as DNA: TGTGCCAGTAGTATTTGGACAGGATCCTTCGGCGGGGAGCTGTTTTTT. Encoded protein: CASSIWTGSFGGELFF.

The chain combines TRBV16 with TRBJ2-1; tentatively, D is TRBD1 (6 bases). The germline V and J ends were trimmed by 0 bases and 7 bases, with 10 bases remaining between them. Germline V gives CDR1 KGHSY, CDR2 FQNENV. The CDR3 contains 14 residues. The CDR3 bases are TGTGCCAGCAGCCAATCGGAGAGGGGGAATGAGCAGTTCTTC. Residues: CASSQSERGNEQFF. Full variable domain (rest looked up from reference TRBV16 and TRBJ2-1): GEEVAQTPKHLVRGEGQKAKLYCAPIKGHSYVFWYQQVLKNEFKFLISFQNENVFDETGMPKERFSAKCLPNSPCSLEIQATKLEDSAVYFCASSQSERGNEQFFGPGTRLTVL.

As for this clone: The sample carries other DNA sequences with the same CDR3. The gene calls are TRBV19 and TRBJ2-6; D may be TRBD1 (5 bases). The germline CDR1 and CDR2 sequences are LNHDA and SQIVND (reference sequence). This CDR3 contains 15 residues. Trimming cost V 3 bases and J 1 base, with 7 bases left between them. CDR3 amino acids: CASSIRGSGANVLTF. The CDR3 DNA reads as TGTGCCAGTAGTATTAGGGGTTCTGGGGCCAACGTCCTGACTTTC.

V is TRBV7-9 and J is TRBJ1-2; 8 bases map to TRBD1. The V gene end was trimmed by 6 bases and the J gene end by 5 bases; junction bases not matched to a gene: 11. Germline V gene lookup returns CDR1 SEHNR and CDR2 FQNEAQ (reference sequence). The CDR3 runs 15 residues. The CDR3 sequence is CASRSMVDRAYGYTF. CDR3 DNA sequence: TGTGCCAGCAGATCAATGGTGGACAGGGCTTATGGCTACACCTTC.

V gene TRBV15 combines with J gene TRBJ1-2; unclear D gene. V was pared by 5 bases and J by 6 bases, with 19 bases between. CDR3 length: 15 amino acids. The germline V gene has CDR1 LNHNV and CDR2 YYDKDF (reference sequence). For the CDR3, the DNA is TGTGCCACCAGCGGTGGCGGGCGTCTCCGGGATGGCTACACCTTC. Its protein is CATSGGGRLRDGYTF. Complete variable domain (other parts from reference TRBV15 and TRBJ1-2): DAMVIQNPRYQVTQFGKPVTLSCSQTLNHNVMYWYQQKSSQAPKLLFHYYDKDFNNEADTPDNFQSRRPNTSFCFLDIRSPGLGDTAMYLCATSGGGRLRDGYTFGSGTRLTVV.